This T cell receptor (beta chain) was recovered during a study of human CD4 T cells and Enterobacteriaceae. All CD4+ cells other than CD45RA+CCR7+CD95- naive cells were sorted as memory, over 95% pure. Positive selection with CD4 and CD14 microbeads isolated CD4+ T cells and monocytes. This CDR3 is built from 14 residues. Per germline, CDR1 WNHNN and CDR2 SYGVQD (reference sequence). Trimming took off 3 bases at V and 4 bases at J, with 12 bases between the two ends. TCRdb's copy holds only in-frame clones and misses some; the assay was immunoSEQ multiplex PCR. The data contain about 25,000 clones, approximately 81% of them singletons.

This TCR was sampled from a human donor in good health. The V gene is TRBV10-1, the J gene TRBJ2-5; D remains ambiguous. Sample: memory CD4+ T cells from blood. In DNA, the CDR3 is TGCGCCAGCAGTGACCCGGGCAAGGGAGAGACCCAGTACTTC. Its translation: CASSDPGKGETQYF.